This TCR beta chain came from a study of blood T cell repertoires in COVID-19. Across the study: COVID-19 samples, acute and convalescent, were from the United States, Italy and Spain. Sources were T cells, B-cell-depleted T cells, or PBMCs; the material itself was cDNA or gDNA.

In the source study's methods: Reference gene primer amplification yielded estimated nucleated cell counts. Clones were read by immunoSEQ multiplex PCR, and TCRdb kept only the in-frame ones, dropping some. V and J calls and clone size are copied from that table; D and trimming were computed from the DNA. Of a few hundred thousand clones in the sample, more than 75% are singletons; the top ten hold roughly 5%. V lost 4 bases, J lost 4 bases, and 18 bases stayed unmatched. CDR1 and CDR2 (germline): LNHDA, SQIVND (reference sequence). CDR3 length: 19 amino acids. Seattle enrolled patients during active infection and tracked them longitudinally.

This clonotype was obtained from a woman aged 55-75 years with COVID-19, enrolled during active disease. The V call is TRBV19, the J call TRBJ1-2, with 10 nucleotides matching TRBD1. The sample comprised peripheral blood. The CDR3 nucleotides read TGTGCCAGTAGTAGCAATGTCCCGGGACAGGGGACCAAAACCTATGGCTACACCTTC. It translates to CASSSNVPGQGTKTYGYTF.